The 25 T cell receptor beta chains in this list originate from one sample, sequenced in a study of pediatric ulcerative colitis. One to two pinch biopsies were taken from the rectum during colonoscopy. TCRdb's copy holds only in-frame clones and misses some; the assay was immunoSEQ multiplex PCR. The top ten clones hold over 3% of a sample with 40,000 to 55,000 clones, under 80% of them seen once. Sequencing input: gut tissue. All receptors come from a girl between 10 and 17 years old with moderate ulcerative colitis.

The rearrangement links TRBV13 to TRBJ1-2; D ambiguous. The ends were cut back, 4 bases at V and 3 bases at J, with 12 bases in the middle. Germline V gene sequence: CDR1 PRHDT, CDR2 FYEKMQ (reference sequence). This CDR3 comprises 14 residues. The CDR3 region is CASSSNDGDYGYTF. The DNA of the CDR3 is TGTGCCAGCAGCTCCAACGACGGGGACTATGGCTACACCTTC.

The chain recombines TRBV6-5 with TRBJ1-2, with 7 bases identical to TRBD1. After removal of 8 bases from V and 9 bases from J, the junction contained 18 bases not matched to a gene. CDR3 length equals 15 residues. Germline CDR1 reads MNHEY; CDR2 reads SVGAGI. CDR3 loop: CASRPPSTGSYRYTF. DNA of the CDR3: TGTGCCAGCCGACCGCCCTCGACAGGGTCGTATCGCTACACCTTC.

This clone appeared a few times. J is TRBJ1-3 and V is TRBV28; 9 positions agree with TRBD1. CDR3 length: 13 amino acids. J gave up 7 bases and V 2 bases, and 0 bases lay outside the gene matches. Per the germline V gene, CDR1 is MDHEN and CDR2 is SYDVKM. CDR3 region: CASSLGTGNTIYF. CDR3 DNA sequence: TGTGCCAGCAGTTTAGGGACAGGGAACACCATATATTTT. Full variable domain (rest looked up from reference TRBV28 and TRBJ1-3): DVKVTQSSRYLVKRTGEKVFLECVQDMDHENMFWYRQDPGLGLRLIYFSYDVKMKEKGDIPEGYSVSREKKERFSLILESASTNQTSMYLCASSLGTGNTIYFGEGSWLTVV.

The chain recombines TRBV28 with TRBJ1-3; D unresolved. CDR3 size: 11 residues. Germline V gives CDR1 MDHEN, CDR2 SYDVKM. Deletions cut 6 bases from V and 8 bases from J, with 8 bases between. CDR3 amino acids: CASSAADTIYF. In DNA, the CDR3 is TGTGCCAGCAGCGCAGCGGACACCATATATTTT.

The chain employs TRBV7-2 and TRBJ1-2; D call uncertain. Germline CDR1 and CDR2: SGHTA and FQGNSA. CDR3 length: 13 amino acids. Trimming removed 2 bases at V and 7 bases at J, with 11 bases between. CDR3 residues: CASSLNGVSGYTF. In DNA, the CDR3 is TGTGCCAGCAGCTTAAATGGGGTCTCTGGCTACACCTTC.

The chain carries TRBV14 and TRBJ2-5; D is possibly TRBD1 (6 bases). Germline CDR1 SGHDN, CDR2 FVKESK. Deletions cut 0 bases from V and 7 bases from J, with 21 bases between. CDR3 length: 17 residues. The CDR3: CASSQDSHRASAWTQYF. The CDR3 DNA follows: TGTGCCAGCAGCCAAGATTCGCACAGGGCTTCCGCTTGGACCCAGTACTTC.

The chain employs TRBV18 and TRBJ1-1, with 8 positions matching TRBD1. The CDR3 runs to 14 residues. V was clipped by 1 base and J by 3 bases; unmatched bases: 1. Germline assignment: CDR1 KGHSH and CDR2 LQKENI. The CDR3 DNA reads TGTGCCAGCTCACCACAGACAGGGGACACTGAAGCTTTCTTT. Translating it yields CASSPQTGDTEAFF.

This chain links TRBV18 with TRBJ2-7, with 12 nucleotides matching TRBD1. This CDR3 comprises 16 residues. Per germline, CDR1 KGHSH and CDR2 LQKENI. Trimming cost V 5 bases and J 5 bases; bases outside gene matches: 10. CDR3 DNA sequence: TGTGCCAGCTCATCAAACCCGGGACAGGGGGCCCACGAGCAGTACTTC. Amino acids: CASSSNPGQGAHEQYF.

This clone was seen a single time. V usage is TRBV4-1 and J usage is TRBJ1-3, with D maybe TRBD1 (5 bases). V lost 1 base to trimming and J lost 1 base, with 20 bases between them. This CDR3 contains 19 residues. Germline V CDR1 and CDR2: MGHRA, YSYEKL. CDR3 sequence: CASSQVMWSGLVSGNTIYF. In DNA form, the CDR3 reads TGCGCCAGCAGCCAAGTCATGTGGTCGGGACTGGTTTCTGGAAACACCATATATTTT.

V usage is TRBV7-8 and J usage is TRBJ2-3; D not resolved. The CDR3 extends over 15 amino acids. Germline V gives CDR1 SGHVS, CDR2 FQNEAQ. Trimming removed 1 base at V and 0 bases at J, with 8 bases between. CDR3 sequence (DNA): TGTGCCAGCAGCTTAGTAGGGATAAGCACAGATACGCAGTATTTT. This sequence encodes CASSLVGISTDTQYF. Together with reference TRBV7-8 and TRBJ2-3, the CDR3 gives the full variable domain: GAGVSQSPRYKVAKRGQDVALRCDPISGHVSLFWYQQALGQGPEFLTYFQNEAQLDKSGLPSDRFFAERPEGSVSTLKIQRTQQEDSAVYLCASSLVGISTDTQYFGPGTRLTVL.

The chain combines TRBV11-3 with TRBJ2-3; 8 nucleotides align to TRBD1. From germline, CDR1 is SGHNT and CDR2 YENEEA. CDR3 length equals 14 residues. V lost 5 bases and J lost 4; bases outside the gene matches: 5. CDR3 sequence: CASSTRQGPDTQYF. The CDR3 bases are TGTGCCAGCAGCACTCGACAGGGGCCAGATACGCAGTATTTT.

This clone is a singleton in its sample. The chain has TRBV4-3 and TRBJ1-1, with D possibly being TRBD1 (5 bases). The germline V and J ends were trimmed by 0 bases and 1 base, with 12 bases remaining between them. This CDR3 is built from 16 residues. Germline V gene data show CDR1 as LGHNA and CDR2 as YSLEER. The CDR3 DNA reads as TGCGCCAGCAGCCAAGATATGGGCAGGGCGAACACTGAAGCTTTCTTT. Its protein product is CASSQDMGRANTEAFF.

In DNA, the CDR3 is TGCGCCAGCCAAAGACAGGGGAACACTGAAGCTTTCTTT. It encodes CASQRQGNTEAFF. The chain joins TRBV10-2 to TRBJ1-1, with TRBD1 matching over 7 bases. Germline V CDR1 and CDR2: WSHSY, SAAADI. CDR3 length: 13 residues. The V gene end was trimmed by 8 bases and the J gene end by 1 base; junction bases not matched to a gene: 4.

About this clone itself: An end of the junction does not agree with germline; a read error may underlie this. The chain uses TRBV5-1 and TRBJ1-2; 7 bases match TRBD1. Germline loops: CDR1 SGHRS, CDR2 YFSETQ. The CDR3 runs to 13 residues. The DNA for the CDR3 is TGCGCCAGCAGCTTGGTCGGGGACAGTCAGTCCGACTTC. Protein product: CASSLVGDSQSDF.

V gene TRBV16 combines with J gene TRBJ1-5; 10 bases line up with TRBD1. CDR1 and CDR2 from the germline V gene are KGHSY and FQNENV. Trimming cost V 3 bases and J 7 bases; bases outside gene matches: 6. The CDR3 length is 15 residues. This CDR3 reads CASSHAGTGDQPQHF. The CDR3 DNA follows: TGTGCCAGCAGCCATGCCGGGACAGGGGACCAGCCCCAGCATTTT. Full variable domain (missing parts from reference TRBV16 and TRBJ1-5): GEEVAQTPKHLVRGEGQKAKLYCAPIKGHSYVFWYQQVLKNEFKFLISFQNENVFDETGMPKERFSAKCLPNSPCSLEIQATKLEDSAVYFCASSHAGTGDQPQHFGDGTRLSIL.

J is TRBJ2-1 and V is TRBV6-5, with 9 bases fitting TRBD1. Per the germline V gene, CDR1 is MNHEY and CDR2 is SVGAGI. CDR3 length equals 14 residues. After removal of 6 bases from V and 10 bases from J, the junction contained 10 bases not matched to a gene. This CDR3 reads CASSPGQGYLEQFF. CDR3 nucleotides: TGTGCCAGCAGCCCGGGACAGGGATACTTGGAGCAGTTCTTC.

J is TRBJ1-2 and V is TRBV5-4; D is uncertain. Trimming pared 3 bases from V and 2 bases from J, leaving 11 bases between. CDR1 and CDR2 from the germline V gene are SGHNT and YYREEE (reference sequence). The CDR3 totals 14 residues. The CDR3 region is CASSSAASNYGYTF. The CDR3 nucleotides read TGTGCCAGCAGCTCGGCGGCGTCCAACTATGGCTACACCTTC.

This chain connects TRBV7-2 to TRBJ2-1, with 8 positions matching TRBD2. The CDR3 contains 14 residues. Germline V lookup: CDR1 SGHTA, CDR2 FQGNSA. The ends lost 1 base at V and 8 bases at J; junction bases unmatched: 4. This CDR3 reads CASSLGTSFYEQFF. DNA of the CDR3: TGTGCCAGCAGCTTAGGGACTAGCTTCTATGAGCAGTTCTTC.

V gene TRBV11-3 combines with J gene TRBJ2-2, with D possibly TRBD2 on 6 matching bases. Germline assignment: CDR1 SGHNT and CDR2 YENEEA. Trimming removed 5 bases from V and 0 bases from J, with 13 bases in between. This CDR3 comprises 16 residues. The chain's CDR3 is CASSPGLTTNTGELFF. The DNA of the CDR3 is TGTGCCAGCAGCCCAGGACTAACCACGAACACCGGGGAGCTGTTTTTT.

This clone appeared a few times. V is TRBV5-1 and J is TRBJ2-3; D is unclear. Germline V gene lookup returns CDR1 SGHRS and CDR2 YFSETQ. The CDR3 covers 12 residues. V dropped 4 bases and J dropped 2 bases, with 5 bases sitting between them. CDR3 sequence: CASSAYTDTQYF. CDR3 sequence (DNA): TGCGCCAGCAGCGCCTACACAGATACGCAGTATTTT.

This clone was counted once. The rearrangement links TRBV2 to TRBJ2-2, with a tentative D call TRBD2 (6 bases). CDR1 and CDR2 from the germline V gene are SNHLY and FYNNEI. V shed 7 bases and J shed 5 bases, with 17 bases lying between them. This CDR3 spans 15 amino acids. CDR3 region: CASNSGPSVTGELFF. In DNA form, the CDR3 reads TGTGCCAGCAATTCCGGGCCTAGCGTGACCGGGGAGCTGTTTTTT.

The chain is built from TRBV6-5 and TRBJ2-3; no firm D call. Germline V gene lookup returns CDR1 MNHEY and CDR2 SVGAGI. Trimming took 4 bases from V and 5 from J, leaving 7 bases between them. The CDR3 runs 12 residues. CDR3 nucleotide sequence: TGTGCCAGCAGTTCGACGGGAGATACGCAGTATTTT. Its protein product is CASSSTGDTQYF.

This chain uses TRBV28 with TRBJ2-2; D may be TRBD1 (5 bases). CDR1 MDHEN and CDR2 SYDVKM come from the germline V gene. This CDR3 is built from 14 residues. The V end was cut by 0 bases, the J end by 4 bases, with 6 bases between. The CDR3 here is CASSLWQGTGELFF. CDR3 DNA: TGTGCCAGCAGTTTATGGCAGGGCACCGGGGAGCTGTTTTTT.

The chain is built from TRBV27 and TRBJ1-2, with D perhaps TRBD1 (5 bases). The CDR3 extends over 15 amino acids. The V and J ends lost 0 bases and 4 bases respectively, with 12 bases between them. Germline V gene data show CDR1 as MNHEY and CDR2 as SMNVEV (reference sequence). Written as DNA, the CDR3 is TGTGCCAGCAGTTTATCCACAGGCGACCCCTATGGCTACACCTTC. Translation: CASSLSTGDPYGYTF.

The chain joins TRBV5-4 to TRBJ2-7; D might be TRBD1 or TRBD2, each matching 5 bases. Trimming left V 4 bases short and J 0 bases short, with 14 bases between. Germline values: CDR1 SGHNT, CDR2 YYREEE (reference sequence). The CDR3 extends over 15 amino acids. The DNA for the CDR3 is TGTGCCAGCAGCCCGAGGGGACGGGGCTCCTACGAGCAGTACTTC. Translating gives CASSPRGRGSYEQYF.